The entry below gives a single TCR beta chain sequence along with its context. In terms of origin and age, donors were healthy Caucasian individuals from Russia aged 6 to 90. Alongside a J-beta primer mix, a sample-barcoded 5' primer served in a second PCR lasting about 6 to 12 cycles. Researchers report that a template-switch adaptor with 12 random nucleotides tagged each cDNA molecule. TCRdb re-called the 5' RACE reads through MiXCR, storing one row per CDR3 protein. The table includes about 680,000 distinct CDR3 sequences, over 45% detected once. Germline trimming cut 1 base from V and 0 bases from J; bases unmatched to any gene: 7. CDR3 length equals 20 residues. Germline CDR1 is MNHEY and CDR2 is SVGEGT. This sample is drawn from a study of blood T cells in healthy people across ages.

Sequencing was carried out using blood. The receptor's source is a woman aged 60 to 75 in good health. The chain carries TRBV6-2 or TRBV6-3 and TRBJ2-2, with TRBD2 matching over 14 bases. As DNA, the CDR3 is TGTGCCAGCAGTTACTTGAGGGGACTAGCGGGAGCAACGAACACCGGGGAGCTGTTTTTT. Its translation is CASSYLRGLAGATNTGELFF.